This T cell receptor beta chain derives from a study of blood T cell repertoires in COVID-19. Study-level background: Samples taken during acute and convalescent COVID-19 were collected in the United States, Italy and Spain.

CDR3 length: 14 residues. Germline V gene lookup returns CDR1 MRHNA and CDR2 SNTAGT. TCRdb's copy holds only in-frame clones and misses some; the assay was immunoSEQ multiplex PCR. The table has more than 140,000 clones, about four fifths seen once. The rearrangement links TRBV6-4 to TRBJ1-5; the D gene is possibly TRBD1 (6 bases). The source is a human donor in a cohort sampled during active COVID-19. The sequencing input was peripheral blood. The CDR3 DNA follows: TGTTGGGGTGGGCAGGGGATATCTAGGCAGCCCCAGCATTTT. Encoded protein: CWGGQGISRQPQHF.